This T cell receptor beta chain was sequenced for a study of T cells in localized non-small cell lung cancer. Produced via immunoSEQ multiplex PCR; TCRdb's table is partial and in-frame only. The sample records 45,000 to 70,000 clones, roughly 89% being singletons. The V gene's germline CDR1 is KGHSH and CDR2 LQKENI. The CDR3 extends over 13 amino acids. The germline V and J ends were trimmed by 3 bases and 1 base, with 7 bases remaining between them. The chain carries TRBV18 and TRBJ2-7; no clear D. The specimen was peripheral blood, collected before any cancer treatment. The source is a woman aged 40 to 75 with stage I lung adenocarcinoma. In DNA, the CDR3 is TGTGCCAGCTCACCGCAACATTCCTACGAGCAGTACTTC. Translation: CASSPQHSYEQYF.